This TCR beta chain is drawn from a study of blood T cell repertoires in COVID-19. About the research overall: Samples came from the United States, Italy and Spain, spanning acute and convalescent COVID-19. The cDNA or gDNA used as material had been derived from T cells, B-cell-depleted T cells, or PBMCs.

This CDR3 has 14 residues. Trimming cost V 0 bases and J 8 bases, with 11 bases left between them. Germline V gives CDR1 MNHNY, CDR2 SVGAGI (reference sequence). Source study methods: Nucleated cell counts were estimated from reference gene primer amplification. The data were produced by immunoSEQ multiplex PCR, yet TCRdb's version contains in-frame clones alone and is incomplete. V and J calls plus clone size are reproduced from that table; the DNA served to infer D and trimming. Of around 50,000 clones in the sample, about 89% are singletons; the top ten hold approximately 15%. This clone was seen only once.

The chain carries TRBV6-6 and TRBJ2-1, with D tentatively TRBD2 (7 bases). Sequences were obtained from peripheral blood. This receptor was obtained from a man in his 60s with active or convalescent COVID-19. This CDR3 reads CASSYSRGADEQFF. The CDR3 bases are TGTGCCAGCAGTTACTCCCGGGGGGCTGATGAGCAGTTCTTC.